Each of the 10 T cell receptor beta chains below was sequenced from the same sample in a study of response to subunit inactivated influenza vaccine. TCRdb reprocessed the RT-PCR reads with MiXCR, giving one entry per CDR3 protein. The table has 800,000 to 1,000,000 distinct CDR3 sequences, over 20% seen once. The sequencing here drew on PBMCs from blood, taken more than 4 days after vaccination. All receptors come from a man aged 45-65 years who received an inactivated influenza vaccine.

J is TRBJ2-1 and V is TRBV4-1; TRBD1 matches at 10 bases. The CDR3 length is 18 residues. V lost 2 bases to trimming and J lost 6 bases; unmatched junction nucleotides: 13. The germline V gene has CDR1 MGHRA and CDR2 YSYEKL. This CDR3 reads CASSQIDAGTGVSNEQFF. The CDR3 nucleotides are TGCGCCAGCAGCCAAATCGATGCTGGGACAGGGGTTTCCAATGAGCAGTTCTTC.

V is TRBV2 and J is TRBJ2-2; 9 bases are shared with TRBD1. Germline CDR1 is SNHLY and CDR2 is FYNNEI. Trimming at V came to 4 bases and at J to 0 bases, leaving 6 bases not matched to a gene. There are 17 residues in the CDR3. CDR3 nucleotides: TGTGCCAGCAGTGGGTCGGACAGGGGACCGAACACCGGGGAGCTGTTTTTT. It is translated as CASSGSDRGPNTGELFF.

This clonotype was detected a few times. The chain combines TRBV20-1 with TRBJ2-7; TRBD1 might be the D (5 bases). There are 13 residues in the CDR3. V gave up 3 bases and J gave up 4 bases, with 13 bases separating them. Germline lookup yields CDR1 DFQATT and CDR2 SNEGSKA (reference sequence). CDR3 DNA: TGCAGTGCTAGGTATGGGGCAAGGTACGAGCAGTACTTC. Translated: CSARYGARYEQYF.

This clonotype showed up many times. The CDR3 DNA reads TGTGCCAGCAGCAAGGGACTAGCGGGGGAAGAGACCCAGTACTTC. Translated: CASSKGLAGEETQYF. This rearrangement joins TRBV7-2 to TRBJ2-5, with TRBD2 matching over 14 bases. The V gene's germline CDR1 is SGHTA and CDR2 FQGNSA. The CDR3 runs to 15 residues. Losses at the gene ends were 5 bases for V and 3 bases for J; bases not matched to a gene: 2.

This clonotype came up a few times. The rearrangement uses TRBV6-5 and TRBJ1-2, with D possibly TRBD1 on 5 matching bases. Germline-derived CDR1 and CDR2 are MNHEY and SVGAGI. V dropped 0 bases and J dropped 0 bases, with 8 bases sitting between them. The CDR3 totals 15 residues. The CDR3 loop reads CASSYSTATNYGYTF. For the CDR3, the DNA is TGTGCCAGCAGTTACTCGACAGCAACTAACTATGGCTACACCTTC.

The chain couples TRBV20-1 to TRBJ2-1, with 13 bases that match TRBD2. The germline V gene encodes CDR1 DFQATT and CDR2 SNEGSKA (reference sequence). V shed 0 bases, J shed 8 bases, and the junction held 16 bases outside the gene matches. CDR3 length: 19 residues. This CDR3 reads CSARDRWLGGLAGSYEQFF. The CDR3 coding sequence is TGCAGTGCTAGAGATCGGTGGCTCGGGGGACTAGCGGGAAGCTATGAGCAGTTCTTC.

The table lists this clonotype with a few counts. The rearrangement links TRBV4-2 to TRBJ1-4; 8 positions match TRBD1. Per the germline V gene, CDR1 is LGHNA and CDR2 is YNFKEQ. V trimming: 4 bases; J trimming: 3 bases; junction bases outside the gene matches: 7. The CDR3 runs to 16 residues. CDR3 nucleotides: TGTGCCAGCAGCCCGCGGCAGGGGGCGGCTAATGAAAAACTGTTTTTT. It encodes CASSPRQGAANEKLFF.

The V and J genes are TRBV13 and TRBJ2-7; no clear D. Trimming stripped 4 bases from V and 4 bases from J, with 17 bases between. CDR3 length: 15 amino acids. CDR1 is PRHDT and CDR2 is FYEKMQ in the germline V gene (reference sequence). The CDR3 loop reads CASSSPSGRKYEQYF. For the CDR3, the DNA is TGTGCCAGCAGCTCCCCTTCGGGTAGGAAGTACGAGCAGTACTTC.

The gene calls are TRBV7-9 and TRBJ2-3; TRBD1 might be the D (6 bases). V lost 5 bases to trimming and J lost 0 bases, with 18 bases between them. The CDR3 has 17 residues. In germline, CDR1 is SEHNR, CDR2 FQNEAQ (reference sequence). CDR3 bases: TGTGCCAGCAGCCCTTCCCTGGCAGGGGTCAGCACAGATACGCAGTATTTT. It specifies CASSPSLAGVSTDTQYF.

The table lists this clonotype with a few counts. The gene calls are TRBV5-1 and TRBJ2-1; TRBD2 agrees at 10 bases. Trimming took 0 bases from V and 7 from J; bases not matched to a gene: 7. The CDR3 covers 16 residues. Germline CDR1 reads SGHRS; CDR2 reads YFSETQ. The CDR3 DNA sequence: TGCGCCAGCAGCTTGGGAGGTAGCGGGAGGTTTAATGAGCAGTTCTTC. It translates to CASSLGGSGRFNEQFF.